The 7 T cell receptor beta chains below were found in one sample sequenced in a study of cytomegalovirus exposure and HLA in healthy donors. Method: immunoSEQ multiplex PCR; TCRdb's copy keeps in-frame clones and lacks some. Among fewer than 250,000 clones listed, about 83% were seen once. Sequencing was performed on PBMCs. Receptor source: a man between 18 and 29 years old in good health and CMV-seronegative.

V and J are TRBV10-3 and TRBJ2-1; 7 bases are a match to TRBD2. The CDR3 has 16 residues. Looked up from germline, CDR1 is ENHRY and CDR2 is SYGVKD. The V segment lost 8 bases and the J segment 1 base; nucleotides outside the gene matches: 11. As DNA, the CDR3 is TGTGCCATCTGCCGTTGGGCGGGAGAATCCTACAATGAGCAGTTCTTC. This encodes CAICRWAGESYNEQFF.

The rearrangement joins TRBV18 to TRBJ2-7, with 10 bases aligning to TRBD1. Looked up from germline, CDR1 is KGHSH and CDR2 is LQKENI. Unmatched junction bases numbered 5, after V lost 5 bases and J lost 4 bases. The CDR3 runs 14 residues. CDR3 nucleotides: TGTGCCAGCTCATCGGGACAGGGGAAGTACGAGCAGTACTTC. Translation: CASSSGQGKYEQYF.

The chain carries TRBV15 and TRBJ2-7, with D tentatively TRBD2 (6 bases). V lost 1 base and J lost 6, with 13 bases in between. The length of the CDR3 is 14 residues. Germline loops: CDR1 LNHNV, CDR2 YYDKDF (reference sequence). The CDR3 here is CATSRGGDWGEQYF. The CDR3 DNA reads as TGTGCCACCAGCAGAGGAGGGGACTGGGGCGAGCAGTACTTC.

The CDR3 reads CASKGAGANVLTF. For the CDR3, the DNA is TGTGCCAGCAAGGGGGCTGGGGCCAACGTCCTGACTTTC. The chain is built from TRBV27 and TRBJ2-6, with D possibly matching TRBD1 (6 bases). Germline V gene data show CDR1 as MNHEY and CDR2 as SMNVEV (reference sequence). Trimming left V 7 bases short and J 2 bases short, with 6 bases between. This CDR3 contains 13 residues.

The V call is TRBV19, the J call TRBJ1-1; D is perhaps TRBD1 (5 bases). Germline V gene sequence: CDR1 LNHDA, CDR2 SQIVND (reference sequence). The CDR3 is made up of 12 amino acids. Deletions cut 3 bases from V and 9 bases from J, with 11 bases between. In DNA, the CDR3 is TGTGCCAGTAGTATCTGGGGGGAGAAAGCTTTCTTT. Its protein product is CASSIWGEKAFF.

The chain couples TRBV6-6 to TRBJ1-1; D might be TRBD1 (5 bases). Germline loops: CDR1 MNHNY, CDR2 SVGAGI (reference sequence). CDR3 length: 15 amino acids. V was shortened by 11 bases and J by 3 bases, with 22 bases between the two germline ends. CDR3 nucleotide sequence: TGTGCCTGCTGGTGGGGGGGTTACGGGGACACTGAAGCTTTCTTT. As protein: CACWWGGYGDTEAFF.

This chain uses TRBV28 with TRBJ1-2; the D gene is possibly TRBD1 (6 bases). The CDR3 runs 13 residues. The V gene's germline CDR1 is MDHEN and CDR2 SYDVKM. Trimming left V 4 bases short and J 5 bases short, with 11 bases between. The CDR3 here is CASSYGQTYGYTF. The DNA for the CDR3 is TGTGCCAGCAGTTACGGACAGACTTATGGCTACACCTTC.